Presented here are 25 T cell receptor beta chains from one specimen sequenced in a study of CD8+ T cells in alopecia areata. The treatment: oral pan-JAK inhibitor, 5-10 mg twice daily. Sequencing relied on a cDNA template that was reverse transcribed from extracted RNA. Sequencing used immunoSEQ multiplex PCR; TCRdb keeps in-frame clones, though not all of them. Of 98,000 or so clones in the sample, around 60% are singletons; the top ten hold about a sixth. The sequencing here drew on CD8+ T cells sorted from blood, taken at week 4, from a patient treated with tofacitinib. These receptors all come from a human donor with alopecia areata.

This clone was counted only a few times. The chain is built from TRBV7-9 and TRBJ1-1; possible D gene TRBD1, 5 bases. Looked up from germline, CDR1 is SEHNR and CDR2 is FQNEAQ (reference sequence). The CDR3 extends over 12 amino acids. With 10 bases removed from V and 5 bases from J, the gap between germline ends came to 14 bases. The CDR3 DNA sequence: TGTGCCACTCAGTTAGGGGAGACTGAAGCTTTCTTT. This encodes CATQLGETEAFF. Looking up the rest from reference TRBV7-9 and TRBJ1-1 gives the full variable domain: DTGVSQNPRHKITKRGQNVTFRCDPISEHNRLYWYRQTLGQGPEFLTYFQNEAQLEKSRLLSDRFSAERPKGSFSTLEIQRTEQGDSAMYLCATQLGETEAFFGQGTRLTVV.

The chain combines TRBV5-1 with TRBJ2-7; D is possibly TRBD1 (6 bases). The V end lost 0 bases, the J end lost 0 bases, and 13 bases lay between the germline ends. The CDR3 loop spans 16 amino acids. Germline CDR1 SGHRS, CDR2 YFSETQ. CDR3 sequence (DNA): TGCGCCAGCAGCTTGGGTCGACAGGCAAGCTCCTACGAGCAGTACTTC. Translated, it gives CASSLGRQASSYEQYF.

There are a few counts of this clone. The chain links TRBV29-1 to TRBJ1-2; 10 nucleotides agree with TRBD1. Looked up from germline, CDR1 is SQVTM and CDR2 is ANQGSEA. CDR3 size: 15 residues. Trimming cost V 1 base and J 3 bases; bases outside gene matches: 5. As DNA, the CDR3 is TGCAGCGTTGAAGTGCTAGGACAGGGGGACTATGGCTACACCTTC. Its protein is CSVEVLGQGDYGYTF.

The chain has TRBV29-1 and TRBJ1-1; D not resolved. CDR1 SQVTM and CDR2 ANQGSEA come from the germline V gene. CDR3 length: 17 residues. The V end was cut by 0 bases, the J end by 4 bases, with 21 bases between. The chain's CDR3 is CSVEDWRFERAITEAFF. CDR3 in DNA: TGCAGCGTTGAAGATTGGCGGTTTGAGCGGGCCATCACTGAAGCTTTCTTT.

This sequence joins TRBV19 and TRBJ1-2; D gene ambiguous. The germline gives CDR1 LNHDA, CDR2 SQIVND (reference sequence). V was clipped by 6 bases and J by 6 bases, with 14 bases between them. There are 13 residues in the CDR3. The CDR3 DNA reads as TGTGCCAGTAGCAGAAAGGGCCCGGATGGCTACACCTTC. Encoded protein: CASSRKGPDGYTF.

This rearrangement joins TRBV4-1 to TRBJ1-4; 9 bases align to TRBD1. This CDR3 has 16 residues. Germline loops: CDR1 MGHRA, CDR2 YSYEKL. Trimming removed 3 bases from V and 5 bases from J; junction bases left unmatched: 7. The CDR3, as DNA: TGCGCCAGCAGCCAGGGCTACGGGACAGGGAATGAAAAACTGTTTTTT. This translates into CASSQGYGTGNEKLFF.

The CDR3 protein is CASSLGRQGDAQPQHF. Here the CDR3 DNA reads TGTGCCAGCAGCTTGGGTAGGCAGGGGGATGCTCAGCCCCAGCATTTT. The V call is TRBV5-5, the J call TRBJ1-5; 7 bases fit TRBD1. CDR3 length equals 16 residues. The trim removed 0 bases at V and 6 bases at J, leaving 9 bases unmatched. Germline CDR1 and CDR2: SGHKS and YYEKEE (reference sequence).

This clone was seen a single time. The chain joins TRBV19 to TRBJ1-5; D gene unclear. CDR1 LNHDA and CDR2 SQIVND come from the germline V gene (reference sequence). The CDR3 length is 15 residues. Trimming pared 4 bases from V and 6 bases from J, leaving 16 bases between. CDR3 DNA: TGTGCCAGTAGTAACGGGCCAGCACGAGGTCAGCCCCAGCATTTT. Its translation: CASSNGPARGQPQHF.

V is TRBV27 and J is TRBJ1-6, with D tentatively TRBD1 (6 bases). The CDR3 runs to 15 residues. V was pared by 1 base and J by 10 bases, with 14 bases between. The V gene's germline CDR1 is MNHEY and CDR2 SMNVEV (reference sequence). CDR3 nucleotide sequence: TGTGCCAGCAGTTTATGGTCAGGGGTTGAATCACCCCTCCACTTT. It translates to CASSLWSGVESPLHF.

The chain recombines TRBV12-5 with TRBJ1-1; a possible D gene is TRBD1 (6 bases). The germline V and J ends were trimmed by 3 bases and 5 bases, with 13 bases remaining between them. Per the germline V gene, CDR1 is LGHNT and CDR2 is FRNRAP. This CDR3 region has 14 residues. Here the CDR3 reads CASGFTGSKTEAFF. Written as DNA, the CDR3 is TGTGCTAGTGGTTTTACAGGGTCGAAGACTGAAGCTTTCTTT.

The chain uses TRBV6-6 and TRBJ2-4; D possibly corresponds to TRBD1 (6 bases). The length of the CDR3 is 15 residues. V shed 7 bases and J shed 3 bases, with 16 bases lying between them. Per germline, CDR1 MNHNY and CDR2 SVGAGI (reference sequence). The CDR3 nucleotides are TGTGCCAGCACACGCTTAGGGGGATTCAAAAACATTCAGTACTTC. Amino acid sequence: CASTRLGGFKNIQYF.

The rearrangement links TRBV5-1 to TRBJ1-1, with TRBD1 matching over 9 bases. V shed 3 bases, J shed 4 bases, and the junction held 4 bases outside the gene matches. This CDR3 is 14 amino acids long. CDR1 SGHRS and CDR2 YFSETQ come from the germline V gene. In nucleotides, the CDR3 is TGCGCCAGCAGCTACTTGACAGGGGGCACTGAAGCTTTCTTT. This gives the protein CASSYLTGGTEAFF.

The genes are TRBV2 and TRBJ2-5, with D perhaps TRBD2 (6 bases). Germline assignment: CDR1 SNHLY and CDR2 FYNNEI. V was shortened by 7 bases and J by 3 bases, with 9 bases between the two germline ends. The CDR3 is 12 residues long. CDR3 in DNA: TGTGCCAGCACTCGGGGGAAAGAGACCCAGTACTTC. This codes for CASTRGKETQYF.

The gene calls are TRBV27 and TRBJ1-5; 7 nucleotides match TRBD1. Germline V lookup: CDR1 MNHEY, CDR2 SMNVEV (reference sequence). This CDR3 is built from 17 residues. V gave up 5 bases and J gave up 0 bases; unmatched junction bases: 10. The CDR3 loop is CASSKGTEPYSNQPQHF. The CDR3 DNA reads TGTGCCAGCAGTAAAGGGACAGAACCATATAGCAATCAGCCCCAGCATTTT.

This clone was recorded a few times. The chain joins TRBV7-6 to TRBJ1-4; D perhaps matches TRBD1 (6 bases). Trimming shortened V by 5 bases and J by 4 bases, and 17 bases separated the two germline ends. CDR3 length: 16 amino acids. Germline V lookup: CDR1 SGHVS, CDR2 FNYEAQ. CDR3 protein: CASSQTDSAVNEKLFF. CDR3 sequence (DNA): TGTGCCAGCAGCCAGACGGACAGTGCTGTTAATGAAAAACTGTTTTTT.

This clone showed up just a few times. This rearrangement joins TRBV5-5 to TRBJ1-1, with a tentative D call TRBD1 (6 bases). Germline V gene lookup returns CDR1 SGHKS and CDR2 YYEKEE (reference sequence). V lost 0 bases to trimming and J lost 3 bases, with 12 bases between them. The CDR3 is 15 residues long. The CDR3 DNA sequence: TGTGCCAGCAGCTTGGCCCTGGGGGGCTACACTGAAGCTTTCTTT. As protein: CASSLALGGYTEAFF.

Written as DNA, the CDR3 is TGCGCCAGCAGCCAAGAAATCTACAATGAGCAGTTCTTC. Translated, it gives CASSQEIYNEQFF. The chain couples TRBV4-1 to TRBJ2-1; D gene uncertain. V was trimmed by 0 bases and J by 3 bases, leaving 3 bases between them. The germline V gene encodes CDR1 MGHRA and CDR2 YSYEKL. CDR3 length equals 13 residues.

This rearrangement joins TRBV7-9 to TRBJ2-3, with 7 bases fitting TRBD1. Germline CDR1 reads SEHNR; CDR2 reads FQNEAQ (reference sequence). The ends lost 6 bases at V and 5 bases at J; junction bases unmatched: 8. CDR3 length: 14 amino acids. CDR3 nucleotide sequence: TGTGCCAGCAGGTGGACCAGGGGGATAGATACGCAGTATTTT. As protein: CASRWTRGIDTQYF.

The genes are TRBV30 and TRBJ1-1; D not resolved. The CDR3 is 12 residues long. Germline V gene lookup returns CDR1 GTSNPN and CDR2 SVGIG (reference sequence). Trimming removed 8 bases from V and 1 base from J, with 11 bases in between. The CDR3 nucleotides are TGTGCCCAAGCTCTGAGGAACACTGAAGCTTTCTTT. As protein: CAQALRNTEAFF.

Worth noting for this clone: The germline gene is not matched at one end of the junction; a read error may be the cause. Different DNA sequences within this sample yield the same CDR3. The J gene is TRBJ2-3, the V gene TRBV4-1, with unresolved D. The CDR3 is 16 residues long. Germline CDR1 and CDR2: MGHRA and YSYEKL. The DNA of the CDR3 is TGTGCCAGCAGCCAAGAGGATAGCCCAAGCACAGATACGCAGTATTTT. Its protein product is CASSQEDSPSTDTQYF.

The V call is TRBV6-5, the J call TRBJ1-2; the D gene is possibly TRBD1 (6 bases). Germline lookup yields CDR1 MNHEY and CDR2 SVGAGI. There are 15 residues in the CDR3. Trimming cost V 2 bases and J 3 bases, with 13 bases left between them. CDR3 residues: CASSYGRGADYGYTF. For the CDR3, the DNA is TGTGCCAGCAGTTACGGGAGGGGGGCAGACTATGGCTACACCTTC.

The chain is built from TRBV4-3 and TRBJ2-1; D gene unclear. Trimming took off 0 bases at V and 1 base at J, with 7 bases between the two ends. The CDR3 consists of 15 residues. In germline, CDR1 is LGHNA, CDR2 YSLEER. The CDR3, as DNA: TGCGCCAGCAGCCAAGAACGCGTTTCCTACAATGAGCAGTTCTTC. Translating it yields CASSQERVSYNEQFF.

The chain joins TRBV5-1 to TRBJ2-2; 9 nucleotides line up with TRBD1. This CDR3 has 17 amino acids. CDR1 is SGHRS and CDR2 is YFSETQ in the germline V gene. V lost 0 bases and J lost 0; bases outside the gene matches: 3. CDR3 region: CASSLVYRGPNTGELFF. For the CDR3, the DNA is TGCGCCAGCAGCTTGGTCTACAGGGGGCCGAACACCGGGGAGCTGTTTTTT.

This clone has just a few counts. The chain has TRBV5-1 and TRBJ2-7, with 7 nucleotides matching TRBD1. Losses at the gene ends were 0 bases for V and 6 bases for J; bases not matched to a gene: 9. The CDR3 totals 15 residues. Germline CDR1 is SGHRS and CDR2 is YFSETQ. CDR3 protein: CASSLERGLATEQYF. DNA of the CDR3: TGCGCCAGCAGCTTGGAAAGGGGGCTAGCCACCGAGCAGTACTTC.

The chain uses TRBV9 and TRBJ2-7; D is unresolved. The ends were cut back, 0 bases at V and 5 bases at J, with 9 bases in the middle. Germline V gene data show CDR1 as SGDLS and CDR2 as YYNGEE. CDR3 length: 13 amino acids. CDR3 loop: CASSVDPVDEQYF. In DNA, the CDR3 is TGTGCCAGCAGCGTAGACCCGGTGGACGAGCAGTACTTC.